The clone carrying this TCR beta chain was recorded many times. TCRdb ran MiXCR on the reads and lists one entry per CDR3 protein. Found here are around 15,000 distinct CDR3 sequences, approximately 37% of them singletons; the top ten hold roughly 16%. The CDR3 has 16 residues. Looked up from germline, CDR1 is LGHNA and CDR2 is YNFKEQ. V lost 3 bases to trimming and J lost 4 bases; unmatched junction nucleotides: 11. The TCR sequence derives from a human donor. Sequencing was performed on blood. The chain couples TRBV4-2 to TRBJ1-2; 7 bases line up with TRBD1. In DNA, the CDR3 is TGTGCCAGCAGCCAGCTCGACAGGGTTTCGGGCTATGGCTACACCTTC. Its protein is CASSQLDRVSGYGYTF.